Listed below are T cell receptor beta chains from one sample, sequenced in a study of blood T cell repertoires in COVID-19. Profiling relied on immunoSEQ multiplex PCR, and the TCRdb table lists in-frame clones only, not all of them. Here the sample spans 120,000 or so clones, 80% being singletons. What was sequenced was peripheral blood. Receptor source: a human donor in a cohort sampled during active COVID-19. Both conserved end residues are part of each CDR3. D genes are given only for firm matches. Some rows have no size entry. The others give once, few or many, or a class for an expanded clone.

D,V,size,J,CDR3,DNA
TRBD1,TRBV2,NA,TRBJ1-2,CASTLGQGAGYTF,TGTGCCAGCACCCTAGGACAGGGTGCGGGCTACACCTTC
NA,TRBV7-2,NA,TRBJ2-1,CASSFTGNSDNEQFF,TGTGCCAGCAGCTTTACAGGGAATTCAGACAATGAGCAGTTCTTC
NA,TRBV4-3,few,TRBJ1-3,CASSQEAGGFGNTIYF,TGCGCCAGCAGCCAAGAAGCAGGAGGATTTGGAAACACCATATATTTT
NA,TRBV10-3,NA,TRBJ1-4,CATGDKNEKLFF,TGTGCCACCGGGGATAAGAATGAAAAACTGTTTTTT
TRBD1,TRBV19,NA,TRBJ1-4,CASTPGGRGRGGGEKLFF,TGTGCCAGTACCCCGGGCGGCAGGGGGCGCGGAGGGGGGGAAAAACTGTTTTTT
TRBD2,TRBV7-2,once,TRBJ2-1,CASSSELAGGWFF,TGTGCCAGCAGCTCCGAACTAGCGGGGGGTTGGTTCTTC
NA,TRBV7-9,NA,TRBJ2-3,CASSSPTFASAGTDTQYF,TGTGCCAGCAGCTCCCCGACTTTTGCCTCCGCAGGCACAGATACGCAGTATTTT
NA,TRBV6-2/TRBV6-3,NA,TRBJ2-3,CASSPGSSDTQYF,TGTGCCAGCAGCCCCGGGAGTTCAGATACGCAGTATTTT
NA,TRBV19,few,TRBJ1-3,CASSIGWANSGNTIYF,TGTGCCAGTAGTATAGGTTGGGCAAACTCTGGAAACACCATATATTTT
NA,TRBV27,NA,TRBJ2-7,CASSLSGQGGIYEQYF,TGTGCCAGCAGTTTATCTGGGCAAGGGGGAATCTACGAGCAGTACTTC
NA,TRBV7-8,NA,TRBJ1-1,CASSLVSAGGTEAFF,TGTGCCAGCAGCTTAGTATCCGCCGGGGGCACTGAAGCTTTCTTT
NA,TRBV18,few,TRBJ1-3,CASSPNSLSGNTIYF,TGTGCCAGCTCACCAAACAGTCTGTCTGGAAACACCATATATTTT
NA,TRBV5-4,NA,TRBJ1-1,CASSFRVGGTEAFF,TGTGCCAGCAGCTTCAGGGTGGGGGGTACTGAAGCTTTCTTT
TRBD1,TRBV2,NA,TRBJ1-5,CASSESQGASQPQHF,TGTGCCAGCAGTGAATCCCAGGGGGCTAGTCAGCCCCAGCATTTT
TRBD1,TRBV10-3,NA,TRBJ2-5,CAISELRQGAAETQYF,TGTGCCATCAGTGAGTTGAGACAGGGGGCCGCGGAGACCCAGTACTTC
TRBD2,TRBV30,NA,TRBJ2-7,CAWAGLAGGLSYEQYF,TGTGCCTGGGCGGGACTAGCGGGAGGGCTTTCTTACGAGCAGTACTTC
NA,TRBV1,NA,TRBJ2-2,CTSSPDTEEHRGAVF,TGCACCAGCAGCCCCGACACGGAGGAACACCGGGGAGCTGTTTTT